This T cell receptor beta chain was obtained from a study of patients and donors after allogeneic stem cell transplantation. MiXCR was run by TCRdb on the RT-PCR reads, yielding one entry per CDR3 protein. The profile covers about a million distinct CDR3 sequences, with more than 15% appearing a single time and around 6% taken by the ten largest. Trimming cost V 1 base and J 0 bases; bases outside gene matches: 7. Germline-derived CDR1 and CDR2 are LNHNV and YYDKDF (reference sequence). This CDR3 comprises 17 residues. The sequence came from a human donor who was either an allogeneic HSCT recipient or a stem cell or donor lymphocyte infusion donor (not recorded which). It is not recorded whose cells these are; they may come from a transplant donor. The rearrangement links TRBV15 to TRBJ2-3; 7 bases agree with TRBD2. The sample comprised blood, either unsorted or a sorted T cell fraction (not recorded which). The CDR3 region has the DNA TGTGCCACCAGCAGAGTACTAGCGTCCACTAGCACAGATACGCAGTATTTT. Translation gives CATSRVLASTSTDTQYF.